This TCR beta chain was documented in a study of blood T cell repertoires in COVID-19. Turning to the study itself: Some COVID-19 samples were acute and others convalescent; all came from the United States, Italy and Spain.

V lost 1 base, J lost 2 bases, and 1 base stayed unmatched. Germline CDR1 and CDR2: GTSNPN and SVGIG (reference sequence). This CDR3 is built from 13 residues. In the authors' workflow: The assay estimated nucleated cells by amplifying reference gene primers. Data came from immunoSEQ multiplex PCR; TCRdb stores just in-frame clones and leaves some out. The V and J calls and clone size come from that table; D and trimming were worked out from the DNA. The table has under 300,000 clones, roughly nine tenths seen once. This clone was seen only a few times. The sequence was collected from a woman aged 30 to 39 with COVID-19, enrolled during active disease. The sample consisted of peripheral blood. J is TRBJ2-7 and V is TRBV30, with TRBD1 matching 8 bases. The CDR3 spells CAWSADRAYEQYF. CDR3 DNA sequence: TGTGCCTGGAGTGCGGACAGGGCCTACGAGCAGTACTTC.